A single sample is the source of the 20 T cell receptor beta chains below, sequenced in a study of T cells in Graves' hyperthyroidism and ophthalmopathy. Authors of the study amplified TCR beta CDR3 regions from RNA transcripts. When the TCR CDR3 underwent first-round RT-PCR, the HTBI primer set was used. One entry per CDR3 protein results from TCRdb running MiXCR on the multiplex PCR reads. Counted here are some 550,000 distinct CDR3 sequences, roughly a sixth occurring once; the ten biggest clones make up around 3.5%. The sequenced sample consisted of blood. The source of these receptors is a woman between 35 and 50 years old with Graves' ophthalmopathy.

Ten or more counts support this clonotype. The DNA for the CDR3 is TGCGCCAGCAGCTTGGGCGGGGGCTTGACAGATACGCAGTATTTT. Encoded protein: CASSLGGGLTDTQYF. This chain connects TRBV5-1 to TRBJ2-3, with a weak D call TRBD2 (7 bases). This CDR3 is 15 amino acids long. CDR1 and CDR2 from the germline V gene are SGHRS and YFSETQ. Deletions cut 0 bases from V and 3 bases from J, with 11 bases between. Drawing the rest from reference TRBV5-1 and TRBJ2-3, the complete variable domain is KAGVTQTPRYLIKTRGQQVTLSCSPISGHRSVSWYQQTPGQGLQFLFEYFSETQRNKGNFPGRFSGRQFSNSRSEMNVSTLELGDSALYLCASSLGGGLTDTQYFGPGTRLTVL.

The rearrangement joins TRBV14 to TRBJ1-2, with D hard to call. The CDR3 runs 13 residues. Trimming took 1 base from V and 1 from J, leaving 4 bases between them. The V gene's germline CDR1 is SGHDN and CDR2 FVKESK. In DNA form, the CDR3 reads TGTGCCAGCAGCCAAGTGCATAACTATGGCTACACCTTC. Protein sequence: CASSQVHNYGYTF.

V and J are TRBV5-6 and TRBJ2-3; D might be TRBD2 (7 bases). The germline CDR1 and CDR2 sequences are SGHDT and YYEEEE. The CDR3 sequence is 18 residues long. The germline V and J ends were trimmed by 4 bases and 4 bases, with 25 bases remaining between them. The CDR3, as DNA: TGTGCCAGCAGCCATGTGGGGGGGGCCAGTTATTTGGCAGATACGCAGTATTTT. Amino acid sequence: CASSHVGGASYLADTQYF.

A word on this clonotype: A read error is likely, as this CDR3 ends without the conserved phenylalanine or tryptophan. This CDR3 is CASSRDTLRAFL. As DNA, the CDR3 is TGTGCCAGCAGCCGGGACACACTCCGAGCTTTCCTT. The genes are TRBV2 and TRBJ1-1; TRBD1 might be the D (6 bases). Trimming took 6 bases from V and 10 from J, leaving 15 bases between them. The germline V gene has CDR1 SNHLY and CDR2 FYNNEI. CDR3 length equals 12 residues.

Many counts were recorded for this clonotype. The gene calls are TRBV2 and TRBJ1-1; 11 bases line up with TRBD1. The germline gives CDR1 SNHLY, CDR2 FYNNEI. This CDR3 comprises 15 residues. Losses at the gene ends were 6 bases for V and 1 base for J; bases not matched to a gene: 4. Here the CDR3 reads CASSRDRGTNTEAFF. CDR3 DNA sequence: TGTGCCAGCAGCAGGGACAGGGGGACGAACACTGAAGCTTTCTTT.

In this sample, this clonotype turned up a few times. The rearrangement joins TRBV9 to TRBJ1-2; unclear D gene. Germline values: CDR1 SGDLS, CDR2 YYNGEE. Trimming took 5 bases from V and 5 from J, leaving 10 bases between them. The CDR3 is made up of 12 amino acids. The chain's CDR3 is CASSLPTYGYTF. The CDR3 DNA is TGTGCCAGCAGTTTACCAACATATGGCTACACCTTC.

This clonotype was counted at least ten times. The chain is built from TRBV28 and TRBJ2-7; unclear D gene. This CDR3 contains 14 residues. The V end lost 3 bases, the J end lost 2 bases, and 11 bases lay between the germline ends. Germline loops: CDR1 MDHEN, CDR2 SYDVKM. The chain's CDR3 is CASSFLTRAYEQYF. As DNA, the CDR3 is TGTGCCAGCAGTTTTCTCACACGCGCCTACGAGCAGTACTTC.

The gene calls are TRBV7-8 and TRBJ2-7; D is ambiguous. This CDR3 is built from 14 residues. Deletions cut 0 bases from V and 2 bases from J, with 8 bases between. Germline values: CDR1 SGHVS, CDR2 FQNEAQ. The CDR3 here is CASSLAYVPYEQYF. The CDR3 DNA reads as TGTGCCAGCAGCTTAGCGTACGTTCCCTACGAGCAGTACTTC.

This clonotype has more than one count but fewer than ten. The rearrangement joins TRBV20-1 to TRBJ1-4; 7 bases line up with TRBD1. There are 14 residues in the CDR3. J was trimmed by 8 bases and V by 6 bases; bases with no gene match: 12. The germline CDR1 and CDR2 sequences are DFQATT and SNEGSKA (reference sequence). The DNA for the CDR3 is TGCAGTGCCCGGAGGGACAGTCGGGGAGAAAAACTGTTTTTT. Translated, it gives CSARRDSRGEKLFF.

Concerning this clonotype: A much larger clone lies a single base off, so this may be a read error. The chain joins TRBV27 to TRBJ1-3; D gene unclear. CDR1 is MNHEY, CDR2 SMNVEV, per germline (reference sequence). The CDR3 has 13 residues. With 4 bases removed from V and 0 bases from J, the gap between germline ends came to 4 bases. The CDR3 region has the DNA TGTGCCAGCAGTTCCTTCTCTGGAAACACCATATATTTT. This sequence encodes CASSSFSGNTIYF.

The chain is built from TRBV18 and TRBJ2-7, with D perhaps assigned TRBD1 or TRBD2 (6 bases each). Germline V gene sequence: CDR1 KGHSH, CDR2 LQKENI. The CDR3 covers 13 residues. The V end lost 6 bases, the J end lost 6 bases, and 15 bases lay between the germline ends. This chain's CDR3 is CASSLNGGREQYF. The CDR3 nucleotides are TGTGCCAGCTCCCTGAATGGGGGGCGCGAGCAGTACTTC.

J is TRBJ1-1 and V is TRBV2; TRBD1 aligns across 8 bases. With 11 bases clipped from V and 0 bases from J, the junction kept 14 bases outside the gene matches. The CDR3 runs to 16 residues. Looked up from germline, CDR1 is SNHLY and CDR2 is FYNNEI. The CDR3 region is CARPAQGAGMNTEAFF. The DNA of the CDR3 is TGTGCCCGCCCCGCTCAGGGGGCGGGAATGAACACTGAAGCTTTCTTT.

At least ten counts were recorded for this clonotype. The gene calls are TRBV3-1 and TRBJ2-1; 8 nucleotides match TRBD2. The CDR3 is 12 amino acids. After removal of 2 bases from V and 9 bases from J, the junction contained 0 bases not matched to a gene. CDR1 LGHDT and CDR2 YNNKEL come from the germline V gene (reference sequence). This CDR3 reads CASSQTSGEQFF. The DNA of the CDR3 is TGTGCCAGCAGCCAAACTAGCGGTGAGCAGTTCTTC.

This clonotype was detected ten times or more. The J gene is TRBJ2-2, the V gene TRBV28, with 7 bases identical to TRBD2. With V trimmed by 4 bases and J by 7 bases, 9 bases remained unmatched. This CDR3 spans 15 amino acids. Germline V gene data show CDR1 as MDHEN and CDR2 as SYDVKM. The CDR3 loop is CASSSPRGVDGELFF. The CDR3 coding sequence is TGTGCCAGCAGTTCCCCCCGGGGGGTAGACGGGGAGCTGTTTTTT.

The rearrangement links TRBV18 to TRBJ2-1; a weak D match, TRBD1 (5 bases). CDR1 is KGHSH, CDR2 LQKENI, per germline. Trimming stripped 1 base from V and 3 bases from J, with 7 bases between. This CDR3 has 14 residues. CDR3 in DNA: TGTGCCAGCTCACCACAGGGGCACTACAATGAGCAGTTCTTC. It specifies CASSPQGHYNEQFF.

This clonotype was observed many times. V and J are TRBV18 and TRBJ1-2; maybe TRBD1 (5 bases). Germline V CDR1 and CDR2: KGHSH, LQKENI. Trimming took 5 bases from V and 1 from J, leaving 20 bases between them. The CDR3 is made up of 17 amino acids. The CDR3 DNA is TGTGCCAGCTCAGCCCCCGCCTCGACAGATTATAACTATGGCTACACCTTC. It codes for CASSAPASTDYNYGYTF.

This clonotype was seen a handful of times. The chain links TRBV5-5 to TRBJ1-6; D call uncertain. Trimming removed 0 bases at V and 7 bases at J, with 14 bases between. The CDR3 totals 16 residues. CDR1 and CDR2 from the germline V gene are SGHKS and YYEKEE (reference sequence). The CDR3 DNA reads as TGTGCCAGCAGCTTGGATTGGGGAGTAACCAATTCACCCCTCCACTTT. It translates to CASSLDWGVTNSPLHF.

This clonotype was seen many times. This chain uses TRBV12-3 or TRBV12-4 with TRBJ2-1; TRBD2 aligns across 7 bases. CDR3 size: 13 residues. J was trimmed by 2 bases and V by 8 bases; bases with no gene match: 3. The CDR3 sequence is CASSSGPYNEQFF. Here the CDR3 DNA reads TGTGCCAGCTCTAGCGGCCCCTACAATGAGCAGTTCTTC.

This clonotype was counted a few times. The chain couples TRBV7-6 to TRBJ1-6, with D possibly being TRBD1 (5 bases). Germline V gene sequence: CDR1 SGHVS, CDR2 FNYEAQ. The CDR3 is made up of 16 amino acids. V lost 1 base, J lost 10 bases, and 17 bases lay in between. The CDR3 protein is CASSLVKGGWGSPLHF. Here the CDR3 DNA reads TGTGCCAGCAGCTTAGTTAAAGGCGGCTGGGGGTCACCCCTCCACTTT. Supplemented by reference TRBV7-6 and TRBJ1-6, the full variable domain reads GAGVSQSPRYKVTKRGQDVALRCDPISGHVSLYWYRQALGQGPEFLTYFNYEAQQDKSGLPNDRFSAERPEGSISTLTIQRTEQRDSAMYRCASSLVKGGWGSPLHFGNGTRLTVT.

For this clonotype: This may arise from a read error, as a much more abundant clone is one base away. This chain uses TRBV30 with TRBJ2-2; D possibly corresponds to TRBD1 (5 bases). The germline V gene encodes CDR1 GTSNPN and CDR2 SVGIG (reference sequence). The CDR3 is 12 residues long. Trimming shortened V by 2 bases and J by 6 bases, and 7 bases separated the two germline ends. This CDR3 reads CAWSRGPGELFF. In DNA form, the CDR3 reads TGTGCCTGGAGTAGGGGTCCCGGGGAGCTGTTTTTT. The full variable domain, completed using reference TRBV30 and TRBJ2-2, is SQTIHQWPATLVQPVGSPLSLECTVEGTSNPNLYWYRQAAGRGLQLLFYSVGIGQISSEVPQNLSASRPQDRQFILSSKKLLLSDSGFYLCAWSRGPGELFFGEGSRLTVL.